This T cell receptor (beta chain) is drawn from a study of cytomegalovirus exposure and HLA in healthy donors. Overall study context: In an earlier analysis, 95 million to 140 million unique TCR beta sequences were found from about 190 million T cells. Notes on the study in general: Within an earlier analysis, most TCR beta V segments proved productive either about 90% or about 30% of the time. Rarity marked most TCR sequences, yet some public TCRs occurred in many donors. Researchers reported in a later analysis that a missense DCLRE1C variant was tied to TCR beta V- and J-gene trimming.

Researchers ran the PCR with 60 Vbeta and 13 Jbeta primers. Clones were read by immunoSEQ multiplex PCR, and TCRdb kept only the in-frame ones, dropping some. The data contain 93,000 or so clones, almost 85% of them singletons. In the case of this clone: Its matching antigen is unknown.

The sequence was obtained from a woman aged 18 to 35 in good health and CMV-seropositive. Input material: PBMCs.

The DNA for the CDR3 is TGTGCCAGTAGTACAGCAGGGAATCAGGAGACCCAGTACTTC. Its translation is CASSTAGNQETQYF. The chain combines TRBV19 with TRBJ2-5; possibly TRBD1 for D (5 bases). Looked up from germline, CDR1 is LNHDA and CDR2 is SQIVND (reference sequence). This CDR3 has 14 residues. Trimming left V 4 bases short and J 5 bases short, with 14 bases between. The complete variable domain, with remaining parts taken from reference TRBV19 and TRBJ2-5, reads DGGITQSPKYLFRKEGQNVTLSCEQNLNHDAMYWYRQDPGQGLRLIYYSQIVNDFQKGDIAEGYSVSREKKESFPLTVTSAQKNPTAFYLCASSTAGNQETQYFGPGTRLLVL.